This T cell receptor beta chain was observed in a study of blood T cell repertoires in COVID-19. The wider study: Some COVID-19 samples were acute and others convalescent; all came from the United States, Italy and Spain.

Authors' processing steps: Amplification of reference gene primers was used by the study to estimate nucleated cell counts. Here immunoSEQ multiplex PCR was the method, and the copy in TCRdb shows in-frame clones only, minus some. Clone size and V and J calls were adopted from that table, with D and trimming inferred from the DNA. The sample carries 100,000 to 150,000 clones, roughly nine tenths recorded once. Germline lookup yields CDR1 SQVTM and CDR2 ANQGSEA. This CDR3 has 12 amino acids. Germline trimming cut 5 bases from V and 2 bases from J; bases unmatched to any gene: 1. Enrolment of Seattle patients took place during active infection, and they were followed longitudinally.

This chain links TRBV29-1 with TRBJ2-7; 9 bases match TRBD1. Sample: peripheral blood. The receptor comes from a man in his 60s with COVID-19, enrolled during active disease. CDR3 sequence reads: CSVRTGAYEQYF. The CDR3 nucleotides are TGCAGCGTTCGGACAGGGGCCTACGAGCAGTACTTC.